These 29 T cell receptor beta chains came from one sample sequenced in a study of T cell repertoires in cytomegalovirus infection. Using its own MiXCR run on the reads, TCRdb lists one record per CDR3 protein. This sample has some 800,000 distinct CDR3 sequences, with 30% to 35% found just once. These TCRs are of unknown antigen specificity. The sequencing here drew on cultured CD8+ T cells from PBMCs, taken from culture after CMV antigen stimulation. These receptors originate from a human donor in good health (CMV status not recorded). Some clones in this sample may be carry-over from other donors' samples.

This clonotype was counted a few times. The chain carries TRBV7-9 and TRBJ2-1; D is ambiguous. There are 13 residues in the CDR3. The V end lost 6 bases, the J end lost 4 bases, and 10 bases lay between the germline ends. The germline gives CDR1 SEHNR, CDR2 FQNEAQ (reference sequence). The CDR3 is CASRRLGYNEQFF. The DNA of the CDR3 is TGTGCCAGCAGGCGCTTAGGGTACAATGAGCAGTTCTTC.

The chain employs TRBV5-4 and TRBJ2-1; 7 positions agree with TRBD1. The V and J ends lost 3 bases and 7 bases, in that order; junction bases with no gene match: 1. This CDR3 is 12 amino acids long. CDR1 and CDR2 from the germline V gene are SGHNT and YYREEE (reference sequence). CDR3: CASSWGQNEQFF. Written as DNA, the CDR3 is TGTGCCAGCAGCTGGGGACAGAATGAGCAGTTCTTC.

With respect to this clonotype: One base away lies a much larger clone, so this may be a sequencing read error. The rearrangement links TRBV7-6 to TRBJ2-3; maybe TRBD1 (5 bases). Germline lookup yields CDR1 SGHVS and CDR2 FNYEAQ. There are 15 residues in the CDR3. The chain's CDR3 is CASSPRVGSTGTQYF. Written as DNA, the CDR3 is TGTGCCAGCAGCCCCAGAGTCGGAAGCACAGGTACGCAGTATTTT.

This chain connects TRBV5-6 to TRBJ1-2; TRBD1 might be the D (5 bases). CDR1 and CDR2 (germline): SGHDT, YYEEEE. Trimming cost V 1 base and J 3 bases, with 10 bases left between them. The CDR3 has 14 amino acids. The CDR3 DNA sequence: TGTGCCAGCAGCTTGCAGCAGGGATACTATGGCTACACCTTC. Its protein product is CASSLQQGYYGYTF.

A few counts support this clonotype. The J gene is TRBJ1-2, the V gene TRBV27, with TRBD1 as a possible D gene (5 bases). There are 16 residues in the CDR3. Trimming stripped 4 bases from V and 2 bases from J, with 17 bases between. CDR1 is MNHEY, CDR2 SMNVEV, per germline (reference sequence). The CDR3 is CASSSRTQTVNYGYTF. The CDR3 nucleotides read TGTGCCAGCAGTTCAAGGACCCAGACAGTAAACTATGGCTACACCTTC.

This clonotype was seen ten or more times. V usage is TRBV6-5 and J usage is TRBJ1-1, with TRBD1 matching 8 bases. This CDR3 spans 15 amino acids. Germline CDR1 MNHEY, CDR2 SVGAGI. With 5 bases clipped from V and 5 bases from J, the junction kept 10 bases outside the gene matches. CDR3 amino acids: CASSLSQGAVTEAFF. CDR3 in DNA: TGTGCCAGCAGTCTTTCTCAGGGGGCGGTGACTGAAGCTTTCTTT.

The sample holds a few counts of this clonotype. V gene TRBV19 combines with J gene TRBJ2-2; no definite D call. V was pared by 3 bases and J by 4 bases, with 9 bases between. This CDR3 comprises 14 residues. Per the germline V gene, CDR1 is LNHDA and CDR2 is SQIVND (reference sequence). The CDR3 DNA reads as TGTGCCAGTAGTATTTATGCTTCCACCGGGGAGCTGTTTTTT. Its protein is CASSIYASTGELFF.

In its sample, this clonotype was seen a few times. CDR3 coding DNA: TGCGCCAGCAGTCACAGTCTCGAGCAGTACTTC. This translates into CASSHSLEQYF. The chain recombines TRBV10-2 with TRBJ2-7; unclear D gene. V dropped 5 bases and J dropped 6 bases, with 8 bases sitting between them. This CDR3 is built from 11 residues. The germline V gene encodes CDR1 WSHSY and CDR2 SAAADI.

This sequence joins TRBV7-3 and TRBJ2-1; D may correspond to TRBD1 or TRBD2 (5 bases each). The CDR3 is 15 amino acids. V lost 4 bases to trimming and J lost 5 bases, with 15 bases between them. CDR1 and CDR2 (germline): SGHTA, FQGTGA. The CDR3 bases are TGTGCCAGCAGCTCCCGGGACCAGACCCACAATGAGCAGTTCTTC. The encoded protein is CASSSRDQTHNEQFF.

This clonotype occurred a few times. The chain employs TRBV15 and TRBJ1-4; D gene uncertain. The germline gives CDR1 LNHNV, CDR2 YYDKDF (reference sequence). The CDR3 runs 12 residues. Trimming removed 6 bases at V and 5 bases at J, with 7 bases between. The CDR3 reads CATRGGNEKLFF. The CDR3 DNA reads TGTGCCACCAGAGGAGGGAATGAAAAACTGTTTTTT.

The V and J genes are TRBV5-5 and TRBJ2-1, with unresolved D. Germline V gene lookup returns CDR1 SGHKS and CDR2 YYEKEE (reference sequence). The length of the CDR3 is 11 residues. Trimming stripped 4 bases from V and 10 bases from J, with 9 bases between. The CDR3 loop reads CASSRAREQFF. DNA for the CDR3: TGTGCCAGCAGCCGCGCCCGAGAGCAGTTCTTC.

The chain links TRBV13 to TRBJ1-1, with D hard to call. The CDR3 contains 13 residues. Per the germline V gene, CDR1 is PRHDT and CDR2 is FYEKMQ (reference sequence). V lost 3 bases, J lost 6 bases, and 11 bases lay in between. This CDR3 reads CASSFGRTPEAFF. CDR3 DNA sequence: TGTGCCAGCAGCTTTGGTAGGACCCCTGAAGCTTTCTTT.

This sequence joins TRBV19 and TRBJ1-1; D is unclear. Germline CDR1 reads LNHDA; CDR2 reads SQIVND (reference sequence). Deletions cut 0 bases from V and 1 base from J, with 6 bases between. This CDR3 comprises 14 residues. The CDR3 region has the DNA TGTGCCAGTAGTATAGACTCGGCGAACACTGAAGCTTTCTTT. Its translation: CASSIDSANTEAFF.

The V gene is TRBV6-2 or TRBV6-3, the J gene TRBJ1-1; the D gene is possibly TRBD1 (5 bases). The germline V gene encodes CDR1 MNHEY and CDR2 SVGEGT. The V and J ends lost 11 bases and 1 base respectively, with 14 bases between them. This CDR3 is built from 13 residues. The CDR3 region is CASVGGPNTEAFF. The CDR3 bases are TGTGCCTCCGTGGGGGGACCGAACACTGAAGCTTTCTTT.

This clonotype was counted many times. V and J are TRBV12-3 or TRBV12-4 and TRBJ2-7; D perhaps matches TRBD2 (6 bases). V was clipped by 0 bases and J by 4 bases, with 7 bases between them. This CDR3 is built from 13 residues. The CDR3 sequence is CASSLAGLYEQYF. CDR3 in DNA: TGTGCCAGCAGTTTAGCGGGACTTTACGAGCAGTACTTC.

The rearrangement joins TRBV27 to TRBJ1-6; D might be TRBD1 (5 bases). The CDR3 runs to 14 residues. Trimming took off 7 bases at V and 6 bases at J, with 13 bases between the two ends. Germline V gives CDR1 MNHEY, CDR2 SMNVEV (reference sequence). CDR3 bases: TGTGCCAGCACCCGTGGGGGAGGTAATTCACCCCTCCACTTT. It encodes CASTRGGGNSPLHF.

The chain couples TRBV4-1 to TRBJ2-1, with D possibly being TRBD1 or TRBD2 (5 bases each). CDR1 MGHRA and CDR2 YSYEKL come from the germline V gene. There are 15 residues in the CDR3. Trimming shortened V by 0 bases and J by 6 bases, and 12 bases separated the two germline ends. The CDR3 DNA is TGCGCCAGCAGCCAAGAAGTGGGGACGGGCAATGAGCAGTTCTTC. This encodes CASSQEVGTGNEQFF.

The J gene is TRBJ2-3, the V gene TRBV19; the match to TRBD2 covers 8 bases. The germline V gene has CDR1 LNHDA and CDR2 SQIVND (reference sequence). The J segment lost 2 bases and the V segment lost 3 bases, leaving 4 bases of the junction unmatched. The CDR3 spans 15 residues. The CDR3 sequence: CASSIGGGFTDTQYF. Written as DNA, the CDR3 is TGTGCCAGTAGTATCGGCGGGGGGTTCACAGATACGCAGTATTTT.

The table lists this clonotype with many counts. The V gene is TRBV7-2, the J gene TRBJ1-5; tentative D call: TRBD1 (5 bases). V lost 5 bases, J lost 3 bases, and 8 bases lay in between. Germline V gene lookup returns CDR1 SGHTA and CDR2 FQGNSA. The CDR3 is made up of 13 amino acids. The CDR3: CASSETVNQPQHF. The CDR3 coding sequence is TGTGCCAGCAGCGAGACAGTCAATCAGCCCCAGCATTTT.

Only a few counts were recorded for this clonotype. V and J are TRBV4-2 and TRBJ2-7, with D perhaps given as TRBD1 or TRBD2 (5 bases each). This CDR3 spans 15 amino acids. Trimming left V 3 bases short and J 2 bases short, with 14 bases between. The germline V gene encodes CDR1 LGHNA and CDR2 YNFKEQ. This chain's CDR3 is CASSHNRDRAYEQYF. In DNA, the CDR3 is TGTGCCAGCAGCCATAACCGGGACCGTGCCTACGAGCAGTACTTC.

This clonotype was seen a handful of times. The rearrangement uses TRBV12-3 or TRBV12-4 and TRBJ1-5; no clear D gene. This CDR3 has 14 amino acids. Trimming removed 5 bases from V and 1 base from J, with 9 bases in between. In DNA, the CDR3 is TGTGCCAGCAGTACTTCAAGGAGCAATCAGCCCCAGCATTTT. It is translated as CASSTSRSNQPQHF.

The gene calls are TRBV6-5 and TRBJ2-1; the D gene is possibly TRBD1 (5 bases). The germline V and J ends were trimmed by 0 bases and 8 bases, with 17 bases remaining between them. Per germline, CDR1 MNHEY and CDR2 SVGAGI. CDR3 size: 16 residues. The DNA for the CDR3 is TGTGCCAGCAGTTACTCTTTTAAAGGGGCCAAGGATGAGCAGTTCTTC. As protein: CASSYSFKGAKDEQFF.

This clonotype has only a few counts. The chain carries TRBV27 and TRBJ1-5; no definite D call. The CDR3 sequence is 15 residues long. Trimming stripped 3 bases from V and 2 bases from J, with 11 bases between. CDR1 and CDR2 (germline): MNHEY, SMNVEV (reference sequence). The CDR3 DNA is TGTGCCAGCAGTTTTGGGGTCATGGGCAATCAGCCCCAGCATTTT. Protein product: CASSFGVMGNQPQHF.

In its sample, this clonotype was seen a few times. This chain connects TRBV13 to TRBJ1-1; TRBD1 agrees at 7 bases. The germline V gene has CDR1 PRHDT and CDR2 FYEKMQ (reference sequence). There are 15 residues in the CDR3. J was trimmed by 5 bases and V by 0 bases; bases with no gene match: 6. The CDR3 sequence is CASSLGDRTMTEAFF. In DNA form, the CDR3 reads TGTGCCAGCAGCTTAGGGGACAGGACCATGACTGAAGCTTTCTTT.

Remarks on this clonotype: Just one base apart from a much larger clone, this may be a read error. The chain links TRBV7-6 to TRBJ1-1, with 7 bases identical to TRBD1. The junction had 3 bases not matched to a gene; V was cut back by 1 base and J by 4 bases. The length of the CDR3 is 14 residues. Germline loops: CDR1 SGHVS, CDR2 FNYEAQ. This CDR3 is CASSLGSGGTEAFF. The CDR3 nucleotides are TGTGCCAGCAGCTTAGGGTCAGGGGGCACTGAAGCTTTCTTT.

This rearrangement joins TRBV4-1 to TRBJ1-2; D might be TRBD1 (5 bases). Germline V gene data show CDR1 as MGHRA and CDR2 as YSYEKL. V was shortened by 5 bases and J by 2 bases, with 15 bases between the two germline ends. The CDR3 totals 15 residues. The chain's CDR3 is CASSVRDQSNYGYTF. CDR3 in DNA: TGCGCCAGCAGCGTCCGGGACCAGTCCAACTATGGCTACACCTTC.

With respect to this clonotype: At one of its ends the junction is not consistent with the germline gene, which may arise from a read error. The chain carries TRBV6-8 and TRBJ1-5; 7 bases agree with TRBD1. The CDR3 runs to 15 residues. Germline CDR1 reads MNHGY; CDR2 reads SAAAGT. CDR3 coding DNA: TGTGCCAGCAGTTACGAGACAGGGCGGAATCAGCCCCAGCACTTT. Its protein product is CASSYETGRNQPQHF.

The chain recombines TRBV6-2 or TRBV6-3 with TRBJ2-3; D ambiguous. V was clipped by 6 bases and J by 0 bases, with 31 bases between them. This CDR3 is built from 21 residues. CDR1 is MNHEY and CDR2 is SVGEGT in the germline V gene. The CDR3 nucleotides read TGTGCCAGCAGCACTATAATCCCGCAGGACGGACCCGTAACTAGCACAGATACGCAGTATTTT. This codes for CASSTIIPQDGPVTSTDTQYF.

In this sample, this clonotype turned up many times. The chain combines TRBV28 with TRBJ1-2; D possibly corresponds to TRBD1 (5 bases). CDR1 and CDR2 (germline): MDHEN, SYDVKM. This CDR3 is 15 amino acids long. V was cut by 3 bases and J by 6 bases, with 17 bases left in between. This CDR3 is CASSFGGLRTHGYTF. CDR3 DNA sequence: TGTGCCAGCAGTTTTGGGGGTCTCCGGACACATGGCTACACCTTC.